This T cell receptor beta chain comes out of a study of graft-versus-host responses after intestinal transplantation. Regarding the study as a whole: GvH clones detected in recipient marrow included some appearing first in ileum or blood. Association was observed between peak circulating GvH clone levels and early post-transplant HvG declines.

Profiling relied on immunoSEQ multiplex PCR, and the TCRdb table lists in-frame clones only, not all of them. The sample shows around 100,000 clones, 93% of them seen only once. V dropped 2 bases and J dropped 6 bases, with 13 bases sitting between them. This CDR3 contains 15 residues. Germline loops: CDR1 ENHRY, CDR2 SYGVKD. As concerns this clone: Its cognate antigen is unknown.

The clonotype originates from a human donor who received an intestinal transplant. The source was unstimulated CD8+ T cells sorted from spleen or lymph node cells, collected before intestinal transplant. The rearrangement links TRBV10-3 to TRBJ2-2, with D possibly being TRBD2 (5 bases). CDR3 sequence: CAISEGLAGPGELFF. The CDR3 bases are TGTGCCATCAGTGAGGGGCTTGCGGGTCCCGGGGAGCTGTTTTTT.